Listed below are T cell receptor beta chains from one sample, sequenced in a study of T cells in Graves' hyperthyroidism and ophthalmopathy. TCRdb re-analysed the multiplex PCR reads in MiXCR, keeping a single row per CDR3 protein. The repertoire includes 500,000 to 700,000 distinct CDR3 sequences, approximately 16% of them detected once, and about 17% sits in the top ten. The specimen sequenced was blood. The receptors were gathered from a woman between 18 and 30 years old with Graves' hyperthyroidism. The CDR3 runs from the conserved cysteine through the conserved F or W. Each record gives: D gene, V gene, J gene, clone size, CDR3 protein, CDR3 DNA. A D gene is named only where the DNA matches it firmly. Size is stated for part of the rows, as once, few or many counts, or as a class when the clone is expanded.

>.|TRBV20-1|TRBJ1-5|few
CSARVNQGSNQPQHF
TGCAGTGCTAGAGTCAATCAGGGAAGCAATCAGCCCCAGCATTTT
>.|TRBV28|TRBJ2-7|.
CASSSYRSSYEQYF
TGTGCCAGCAGCTCCTATAGGTCCTCCTACGAGCAGTACTTC
>TRBD1|TRBV6-5|TRBJ2-7|.
CASSSTQDRGRHEQYF
TGTGCCAGCAGTTCGACGCAAGACAGGGGCCGCCACGAGCAGTACTTC
>.|TRBV6-1|TRBJ2-4|.
CASSASKVLAKNIQYF
TGTGCCAGCAGTGCAAGCAAAGTACTAGCCAAAAACATTCAGTACTTC
>.|TRBV30|TRBJ1-1|many
CAWKFWGGSTEAFF
TGTGCCTGGAAGTTCTGGGGCGGGTCCACTGAAGCTTTCTTT
>.|TRBV7-2|TRBJ2-3|many
CASSHVTTDTQYF
TGTGCCAGCAGCCACGTTACCACAGATACGCAGTATTTT
>.|TRBV6-2/TRBV6-3|TRBJ1-4|.
CASTDSQINEKLFF
TGTGCCAGCACCGACAGCCAGATTAATGAAAAACTGTTTTTT
>TRBD2|TRBV7-9|TRBJ2-3|many
CASSFRRTSGGDTQYF
TGTGCCAGCAGCTTCCGCAGGACTAGCGGGGGGGATACGCAGTATTTT
>.|TRBV12-3/TRBV12-4|TRBJ1-5|.
CASSYKALNQPQHF
TGTGCCAGCAGTTACAAGGCCCTCAATCAGCCCCAGCATTTT
>.|TRBV19|TRBJ1-4|few
CASSILPKSKRIYEKLFF
TGTGCCAGTAGTATTTTGCCGAAATCCAAACGAATTTACGAAAAACTGTTTTTT
>.|TRBV28|TRBJ2-2|.
CASSLDFNTGELFF
TGTGCCAGCAGTTTAGACTTTAACACCGGGGAGCTGTTTTTT
>TRBD2|TRBV5-1|TRBJ2-3|.
CASSLENGGAIDTQYF
TGCGCCAGCAGCTTGGAGAACGGGGGGGCGATAGATACGCAGTATTTT
>.|TRBV4-2|TRBJ2-7|few
CASSQALQAGLYEQYF
TGTGCCAGCAGCCAAGCCCTCCAAGCGGGCCTCTACGAGCAGTACTTC
>.|TRBV19|TRBJ2-3|.
CASSIEGTYTQYF
TGTGCCAGTAGTATCGAAGGCACCTATACGCAGTATTTT
>.|TRBV7-2|TRBJ2-5|many
CASSLVDVTQYF
TGTGCCAGCAGCTTAGTAGACGTGACCCAGTACTTC
>TRBD2|TRBV9|TRBJ2-7|many
CASSPPYRSEREGRGEQYF
TGTGCCAGCAGCCCCCCCTATCGATCCGAGCGGGAGGGCCGAGGCGAGCAGTACTTC
>.|TRBV11-2|TRBJ1-1|many
CASSLAGREGTEAFF
TGTGCCAGCAGCTTAGCCGGCAGGGAGGGCACTGAAGCTTTCTTT
>.|TRBV6-1|TRBJ2-1|.
CASSRGSYEQFF
TGTGCCAGCAGCCGGGGCTCCTACGAGCAGTTCTTC
>TRBD2|TRBV15|TRBJ2-1|many
CATSGGTSGSNEQFF
TGTGCCACCAGCGGAGGGACTAGCGGGAGCAATGAGCAGTTCTTC
>TRBD2|TRBV20-1|TRBJ2-5|few
CSAPEQPSGGQETQYF
TGCAGTGCCCCCGAACAGCCTAGCGGGGGCCAAGAGACCCAGTACTTC
>TRBD1|TRBV30|TRBJ2-3|few
CAWSPLTGVGTDTQYF
TGTGCCTGGAGTCCCCTGACAGGGGTGGGCACAGATACGCAGTATTTT
>.|TRBV6-1|TRBJ2-1|.
CASSLDRKSSYNEQFF
TGTGCCAGCAGTCTCGACCGCAAGAGCTCCTACAATGAGCAGTTCTTC